A selection of T cell receptor beta chains follows, all from one sample in a study of identical twins. TCRdb redid the calling of the 5' RACE reads with MiXCR, one entry per CDR3 protein. The table lists a few hundred thousand distinct CDR3 sequences, 8.5% to 10% of them singletons. Sequencing input: naive T cells sorted from blood. These receptors were collected from a woman between 50 and 59 years old in good health. Both conserved end residues are trimmed from each CDR3. Clone size is shown for a subset of rows, as once, few, many or a class of expanded clone.

many,TRBV12-3/TRBV12-4,TRBJ2-1,ASNLAGGPFNEQF
-,TRBV6-5,TRBJ1-1,SSSYSRVRDTNTEAF
few,TRBV20-1,TRBJ2-2,SASTSANTGELF
-,TRBV6-6,TRBJ1-5,ASSYGSAGLSNQPQH
few,TRBV5-1,TRBJ1-2,ASSLRGGHPNYGYT
-,TRBV10-3,TRBJ2-3,AISVGGGTDTQY
-,TRBV15,TRBJ2-3,ATSRGQRTDTQY
few,TRBV24-1,TRBJ2-3,ATSRSGGWTDTQY
many,TRBV6-5,TRBJ2-5,ASSYGGRQETQY
-,TRBV2,TRBJ1-6,ASSRTGSSYNSPLH
many,TRBV24-1,TRBJ2-1,ATSDPRTSGNEQF
-,TRBV12-3/TRBV12-4,TRBJ2-5,ASRGLTGTGGETQY
many,TRBV12-3/TRBV12-4,TRBJ1-6,ASSWGQGRGPLH
few,TRBV7-8,TRBJ2-5,ASSLVPTGVGETQY
many,TRBV29-1,TRBJ2-7,SVAGTSGRAHIYEQY
-,TRBV18,TRBJ2-3,ASSPVSLRVTDTQY
many,TRBV5-1,TRBJ2-7,ASSLVGTYEQY
-,TRBV7-8,TRBJ2-1,ASSSTSGLYNEQF
many,TRBV7-9,TRBJ2-5,ASSWGPLGETQY
-,TRBV14,TRBJ2-5,ASSQDRRAQETQY
many,TRBV24-1,TRBJ2-5,ATSDSRDRAQETQY
few,TRBV29-1,TRBJ1-1,SGGNSEAF
-,TRBV20-1,TRBJ2-3,SATISGRPHSTDTQY
few,TRBV5-6,TRBJ2-1,ASSLYRRNEQF
few,TRBV4-1,TRBJ2-1,ASSQGGGLAYDNEQF
-,TRBV20-1,TRBJ2-3,SARDPLLTSSGYTDTQY
many,TRBV5-1,TRBJ2-1,ASSRQRTSGRVSYNEQF
many,TRBV29-1,TRBJ2-5,SAHAGSQETQY
few,TRBV4-1,TRBJ2-1,ASSQDRSGRENEQF
few,TRBV19,TRBJ2-3,ASSLGYGADTQY
few,TRBV9,TRBJ2-7,ASSAHSLGAGEQY
many,TRBV6-5,TRBJ2-1,ASSETSGKGNEQF
-,TRBV4-1,TRBJ2-5,ASSIPGTGKETQY
few,TRBV11-1,TRBJ2-1,ASSPRGVTSYNEQF
-,TRBV24-1,TRBJ2-3,ATSDPPTDTQY
-,TRBV20-1,TRBJ2-2,SASTSGGGATGELF
many,TRBV12-3/TRBV12-4,TRBJ2-7,ASSLARQSSEQY
many,TRBV7-6,TRBJ2-1,ASSLDLGFDEQF
few,TRBV7-9,TRBJ2-1,ASSWSRGSYNEQF
-,TRBV2,TRBJ2-5,ASSDSRETQY
-,TRBV5-1,TRBJ2-5,ASSLGLAGGKETQY
few,TRBV4-1,TRBJ1-2,ASSQGQIPTSGYT
many,TRBV6-5,TRBJ2-1,ASSYSAGGNEQF
-,TRBV6-2/TRBV6-3,TRBJ2-7,ASSTGTSGLYEQY
-,TRBV6-4,TRBJ2-1,ASSDGRVSEQF